This record concerns one TCR beta chain sequence. This entry is derived from a study of T cell changes during pregnancy in multiple sclerosis. The repertoire was sequenced with immunoSEQ multiplex PCR; TCRdb's copy has only in-frame clones and lacks some. The table shows around 25,000 clones, with around nine tenths occurring only once. Germline CDR1 is SGHRS and CDR2 is YFSETQ. The CDR3 spans 16 residues. Germline trimming cut 0 bases from V and 1 base from J; bases unmatched to any gene: 5. This receptor was obtained from a female donor with multiple sclerosis, enrolled in a pregnancy study. The input for sequencing was CD8+ T cells from peripheral blood mononuclear cells, taken in the second trimester of pregnancy. V usage is TRBV5-1 and J usage is TRBJ2-5; TRBD2 agrees at 8 bases. The CDR3 region has the DNA TGCGCCAGCAGCTTGGCCGGGCGGGGGGCCCAAGAGACCCAGTACTTC. Protein: CASSLAGRGAQETQYF.